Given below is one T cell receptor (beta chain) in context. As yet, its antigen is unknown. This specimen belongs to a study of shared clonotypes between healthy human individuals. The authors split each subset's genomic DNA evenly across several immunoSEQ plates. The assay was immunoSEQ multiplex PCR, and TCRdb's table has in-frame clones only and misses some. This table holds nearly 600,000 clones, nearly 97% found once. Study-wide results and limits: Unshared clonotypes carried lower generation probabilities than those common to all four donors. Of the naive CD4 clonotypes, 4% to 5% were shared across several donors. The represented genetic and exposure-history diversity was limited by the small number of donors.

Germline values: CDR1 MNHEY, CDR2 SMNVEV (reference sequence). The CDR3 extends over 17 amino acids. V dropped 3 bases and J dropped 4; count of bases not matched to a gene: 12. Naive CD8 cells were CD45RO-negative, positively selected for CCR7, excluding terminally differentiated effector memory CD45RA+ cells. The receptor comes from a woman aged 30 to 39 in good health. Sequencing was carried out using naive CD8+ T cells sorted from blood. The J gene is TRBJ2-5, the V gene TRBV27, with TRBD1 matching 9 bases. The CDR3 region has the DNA TGTGCCAGCAGTTTTTTTCCAACAGGGGGCCTGGGAGAGACCCAGTACTTC. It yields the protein CASSFFPTGGLGETQYF.